This entry features one TCR beta chain sequence. As yet, its antigen is unknown. The V segment lost 3 bases and the J segment 4 bases; nucleotides outside the gene matches: 7. The CDR3 extends over 16 amino acids. CDR1 and CDR2 from the germline V gene are MNHNS and SASEGT. Some clones are missing from TCRdb's copy, which holds only in-frame ones; the method was immunoSEQ multiplex PCR. The table lists about 92,000 clones, 85% to 90% of them singletons, with around 16% in the top ten. This entry comes from a study of glioma-infiltrating T cells after dendritic cell vaccination. Study as a whole: Autologous tumor lysate-pulsed dendritic cell vaccination was given between about 2003 and 2013. Study results and limitations: Longer survival after dendritic cell vaccination followed higher pretreatment TIL content. TCR clonality showed no direct relationship with survival.

Sequencing was performed on blood, taken before dendritic cell vaccination. The TCR originated in a human donor with glioblastoma. V and J are TRBV6-1 and TRBJ1-5; 9 positions agree with TRBD1. In DNA, the CDR3 is TGTGCCAGCAGTGAGACAGGGGGTTTCTCGAATCAGCCCCAGCATTTT. Translated: CASSETGGFSNQPQHF.